The 10 T cell receptor beta chains below all came from one sample that was sequenced in a study of blood T cell repertoires in COVID-19. Here immunoSEQ multiplex PCR was the method, and the copy in TCRdb shows in-frame clones only, minus some. The data show under 300,000 clones, with approximately 86% seen just once and about 3.3% held by the top ten. The sample taken for sequencing was PBMCs or T cells enriched from blood (not recorded which). These receptors all come from a woman in her 40s with acute COVID-19.

The chain employs TRBV28 and TRBJ1-5; D unresolved. Germline V lookup: CDR1 MDHEN, CDR2 SYDVKM. The CDR3 consists of 15 residues. Between the trimmed V and J ends, which lost 6 bases and 3 bases, there was a span of 15 bases. CDR3 sequence reads: CASRKMGGYNQPQHF. CDR3 nucleotide sequence: TGTGCCAGCAGGAAAATGGGCGGGTACAATCAGCCCCAGCATTTT.

The V and J genes are TRBV25-1 and TRBJ1-5; unclear D gene. This CDR3 comprises 13 residues. Germline CDR1 and CDR2: MGHDK and SYGVNS. Between the trimmed V and J ends, which lost 5 bases and 1 base, there was a span of 6 bases. The DNA for the CDR3 is TGTGCCAGCAGTCCAGAAAGCAATCAGCCCCAGCATTTT. Its protein product is CASSPESNQPQHF.

The chain has TRBV10-3 and TRBJ2-2, with D possibly being TRBD2 (5 bases). The germline gives CDR1 ENHRY, CDR2 SYGVKD. The CDR3 covers 14 residues. The germline V and J ends were trimmed by 6 bases and 7 bases, with 15 bases remaining between them. In nucleotides, the CDR3 is TGTGCCATCAGGCCGGGCCCGGGATTCGGGGAGCTGTTTTTT. Translated: CAIRPGPGFGELFF.

The V gene is TRBV19, the J gene TRBJ1-3; possibly TRBD1 for D (5 bases). V was trimmed by 5 bases and J by 3 bases, leaving 23 bases between them. Germline assignment: CDR1 LNHDA and CDR2 SQIVND (reference sequence). The CDR3 runs 18 residues. The CDR3: CASSGPGKRLFFGNTIYF. The CDR3 DNA is TGTGCCAGTAGTGGGCCAGGGAAGAGACTTTTTTTTGGAAACACCATATATTTT.

The rearrangement joins TRBV12-3 or TRBV12-4 to TRBJ2-1; D may be TRBD2 (6 bases). This CDR3 spans 13 amino acids. Trimming shortened V by 6 bases and J by 0 bases, and 6 bases separated the two germline ends. The DNA of the CDR3 is TGTGCCAGCAGGGAGGGCTCCTACAATGAGCAGTTCTTC. This gives the protein CASREGSYNEQFF.

The V gene is TRBV28, the J gene TRBJ1-4, with 8 positions matching TRBD1. The CDR3 covers 17 residues. CDR1 and CDR2 from the germline V gene are MDHEN and SYDVKM. After removal of 6 bases from V and 7 bases from J, the junction contained 16 bases not matched to a gene. Here the CDR3 DNA reads TGTGCCAGCAGAATTAGACCTACAGGGGGTGTGTTTGAAAAACTGTTTTTT. Encoded protein: CASRIRPTGGVFEKLFF. Using reference TRBV28 and TRBJ1-4 for the parts outside the CDR3, the full variable domain is DVKVTQSSRYLVKRTGEKVFLECVQDMDHENMFWYRQDPGLGLRLIYFSYDVKMKEKGDIPEGYSVSREKKERFSLILESASTNQTSMYLCASRIRPTGGVFEKLFFGSGTQLSVL.

The gene calls are TRBV9 and TRBJ1-5, with TRBD1 as a possible D gene (6 bases). The CDR3 is 14 amino acids. Between the trimmed V and J ends, which lost 6 bases and 2 bases, there was a span of 12 bases. Germline values: CDR1 SGDLS, CDR2 YYNGEE. The CDR3 spells CASTQGFGNQPQHF. The CDR3 DNA reads TGTGCCAGCACCCAGGGGTTTGGCAATCAGCCCCAGCATTTT.

This CDR3 is CASSHPGPGANVLTF. The CDR3 bases are TGTGCCAGCAGCCACCCAGGGCCTGGGGCCAACGTCCTGACTTTC. V is TRBV11-2 and J is TRBJ2-6; a possible D gene is TRBD1 (5 bases). The CDR3 contains 15 residues. V was clipped by 5 bases and J by 2 bases, with 10 bases between them. Germline-derived CDR1 and CDR2 are SGHAT and FQNNGV.

The chain joins TRBV18 to TRBJ1-1, with D possibly TRBD1 on 5 matching bases. Germline V gene lookup returns CDR1 KGHSH and CDR2 LQKENI. The CDR3 totals 16 residues. The V gene lost 0 bases and the J gene lost 2 bases, with 13 bases spanning the gap. The CDR3 coding sequence is TGTGCCAGCTCACCACCGTCTACAGGAGTTAACACTGAAGCTTTCTTT. This gives the protein CASSPPSTGVNTEAFF.

This chain joins TRBV5-4 and TRBJ2-5; 13 nucleotides agree with TRBD2. Germline V gives CDR1 SGHNT, CDR2 YYREEE (reference sequence). The CDR3 is made up of 16 amino acids. V gave up 3 bases and J gave up 2 bases; unmatched junction bases: 4. CDR3 sequence reads: CASSSPGLAGQETQYF. The CDR3 region has the DNA TGTGCCAGCAGCTCTCCGGGACTAGCGGGACAAGAGACCCAGTACTTC.